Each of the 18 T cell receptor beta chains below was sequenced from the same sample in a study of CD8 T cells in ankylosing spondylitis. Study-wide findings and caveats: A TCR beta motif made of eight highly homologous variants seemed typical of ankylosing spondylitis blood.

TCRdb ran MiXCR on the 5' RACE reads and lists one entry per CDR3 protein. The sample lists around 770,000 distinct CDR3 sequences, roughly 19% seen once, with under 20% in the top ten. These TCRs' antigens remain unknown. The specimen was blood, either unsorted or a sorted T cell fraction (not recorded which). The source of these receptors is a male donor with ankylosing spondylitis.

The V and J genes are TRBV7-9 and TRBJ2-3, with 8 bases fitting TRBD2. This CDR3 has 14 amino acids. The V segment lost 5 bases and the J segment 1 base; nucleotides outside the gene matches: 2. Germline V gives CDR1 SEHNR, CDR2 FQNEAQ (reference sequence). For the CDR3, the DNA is TGTGCCAGCAGCCGGGGGGGCGGCACAGATACGCAGTATTTT. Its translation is CASSRGGGTDTQYF.

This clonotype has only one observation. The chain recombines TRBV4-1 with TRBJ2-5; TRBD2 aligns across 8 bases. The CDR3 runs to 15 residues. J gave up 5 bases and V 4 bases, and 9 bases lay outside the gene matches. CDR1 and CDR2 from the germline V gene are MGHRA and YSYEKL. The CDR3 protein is CASSPGRGGRETQYF. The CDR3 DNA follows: TGCGCCAGCAGCCCCGGGAGGGGGGGTCGGGAGACCCAGTACTTC.

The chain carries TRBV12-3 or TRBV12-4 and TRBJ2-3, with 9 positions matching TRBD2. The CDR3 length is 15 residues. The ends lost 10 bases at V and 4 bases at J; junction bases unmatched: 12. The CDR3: CATGRGGGEADTQYF. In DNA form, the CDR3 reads TGTGCCACCGGCCGGGGCGGGGGGGAGGCAGATACGCAGTATTTT.

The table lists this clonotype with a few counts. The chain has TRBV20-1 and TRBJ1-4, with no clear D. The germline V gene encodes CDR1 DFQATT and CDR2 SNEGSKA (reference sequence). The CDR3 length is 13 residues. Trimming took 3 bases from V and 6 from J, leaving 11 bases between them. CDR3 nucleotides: TGCAGTGCTAGGGCGCAAACCGATGAAAAACTGTTTTTT. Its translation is CSARAQTDEKLFF.

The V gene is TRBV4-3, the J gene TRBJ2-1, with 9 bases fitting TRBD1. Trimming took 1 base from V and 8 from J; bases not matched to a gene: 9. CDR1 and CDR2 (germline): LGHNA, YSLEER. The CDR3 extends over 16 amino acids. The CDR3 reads CASSQGWGQGFDEQFF. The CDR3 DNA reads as TGCGCCAGCAGCCAAGGGTGGGGACAGGGATTTGATGAGCAGTTCTTC.

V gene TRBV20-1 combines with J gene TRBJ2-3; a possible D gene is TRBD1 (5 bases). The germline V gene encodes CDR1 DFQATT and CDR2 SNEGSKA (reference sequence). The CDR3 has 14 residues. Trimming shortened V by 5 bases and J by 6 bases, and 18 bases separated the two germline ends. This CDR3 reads CSARTRSPLDTQYF. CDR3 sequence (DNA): TGCAGTGCTCGGACAAGGTCCCCTTTGGATACGCAGTATTTT.

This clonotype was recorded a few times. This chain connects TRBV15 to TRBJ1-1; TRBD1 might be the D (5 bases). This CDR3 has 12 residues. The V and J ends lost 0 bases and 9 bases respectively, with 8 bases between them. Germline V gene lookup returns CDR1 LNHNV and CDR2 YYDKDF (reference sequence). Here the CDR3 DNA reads TGTGCCACCAGCAGAGATACAGGACAAGCTTTCTTT. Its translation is CATSRDTGQAFF.

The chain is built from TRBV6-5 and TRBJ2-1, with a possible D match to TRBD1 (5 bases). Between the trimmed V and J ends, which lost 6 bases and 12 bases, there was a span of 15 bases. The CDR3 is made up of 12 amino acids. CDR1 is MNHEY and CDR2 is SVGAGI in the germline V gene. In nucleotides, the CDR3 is TGTGCCAGCAGAGACGGACATTTCGGGCAGTTCTTC. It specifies CASRDGHFGQFF.

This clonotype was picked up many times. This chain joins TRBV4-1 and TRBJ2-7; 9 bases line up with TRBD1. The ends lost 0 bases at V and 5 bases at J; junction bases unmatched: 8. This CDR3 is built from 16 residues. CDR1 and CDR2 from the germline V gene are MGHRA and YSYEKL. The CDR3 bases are TGCGCCAGCAGCCAAGAGCAAGGGACAGGGTCGGACGAGCAGTACTTC. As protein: CASSQEQGTGSDEQYF.

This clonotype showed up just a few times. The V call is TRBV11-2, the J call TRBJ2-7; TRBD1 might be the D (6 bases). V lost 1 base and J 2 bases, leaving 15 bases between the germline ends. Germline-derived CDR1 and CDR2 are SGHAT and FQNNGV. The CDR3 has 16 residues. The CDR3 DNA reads TGTGCCAGCAGCTTAGCGACAGGCACAACTACCTACGAGCAGTACTTC. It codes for CASSLATGTTTYEQYF.

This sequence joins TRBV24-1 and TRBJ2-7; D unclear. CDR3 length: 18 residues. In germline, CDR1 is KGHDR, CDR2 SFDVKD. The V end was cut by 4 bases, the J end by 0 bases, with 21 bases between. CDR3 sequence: CATSEPHVPRSVSYEQYF. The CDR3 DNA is TGTGCCACCAGTGAACCTCACGTCCCCAGGTCTGTCTCCTACGAGCAGTACTTC.

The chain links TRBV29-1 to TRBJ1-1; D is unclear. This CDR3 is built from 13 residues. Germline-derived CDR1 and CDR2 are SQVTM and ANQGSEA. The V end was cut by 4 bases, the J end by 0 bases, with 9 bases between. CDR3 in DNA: TGCAGCGTTGTCGGGCAGATGAACACTGAAGCTTTCTTT. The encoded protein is CSVVGQMNTEAFF.

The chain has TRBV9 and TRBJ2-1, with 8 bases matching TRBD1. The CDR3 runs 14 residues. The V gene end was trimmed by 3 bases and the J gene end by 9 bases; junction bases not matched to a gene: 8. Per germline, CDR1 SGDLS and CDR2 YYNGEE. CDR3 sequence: CASSARTGTVEQFF. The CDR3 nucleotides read TGTGCCAGCAGCGCTCGGACAGGGACGGTTGAGCAGTTCTTC. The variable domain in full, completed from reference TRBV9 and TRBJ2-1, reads DSGVTQTPKHLITATGQRVTLRCSPRSGDLSVYWYQQSLDQGLQFLIQYYNGEERAKGNILERFSAQQFPDLHSELNLSSLELGDSALYFCASSARTGTVEQFFGPGTRLTVL.

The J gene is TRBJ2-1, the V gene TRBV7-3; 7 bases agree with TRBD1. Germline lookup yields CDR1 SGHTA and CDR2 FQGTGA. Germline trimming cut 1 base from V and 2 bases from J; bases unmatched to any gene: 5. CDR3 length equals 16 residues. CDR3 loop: CASSLNPGGTYNEQFF. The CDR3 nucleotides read TGTGCCAGCAGCTTAAACCCAGGGGGTACCTACAATGAGCAGTTCTTC.

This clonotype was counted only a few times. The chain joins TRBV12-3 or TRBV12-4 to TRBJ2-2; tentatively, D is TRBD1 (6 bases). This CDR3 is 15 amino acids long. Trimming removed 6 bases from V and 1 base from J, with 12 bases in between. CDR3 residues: CASSPGAMNTGELFF. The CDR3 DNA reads TGTGCCAGCAGCCCAGGGGCGATGAACACCGGGGAGCTGTTTTTT.

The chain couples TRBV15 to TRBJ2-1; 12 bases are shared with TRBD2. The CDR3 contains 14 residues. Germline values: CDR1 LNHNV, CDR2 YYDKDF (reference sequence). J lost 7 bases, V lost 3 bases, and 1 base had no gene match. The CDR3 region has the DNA TGTGCCACCAGCAGCGGGACTAGCGGGAATGAGCAGTTCTTC. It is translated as CATSSGTSGNEQFF.

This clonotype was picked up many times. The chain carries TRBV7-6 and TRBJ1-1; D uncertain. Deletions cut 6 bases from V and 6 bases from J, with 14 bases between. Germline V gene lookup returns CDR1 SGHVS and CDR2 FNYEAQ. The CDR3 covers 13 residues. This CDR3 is CASSHRTESEAFF. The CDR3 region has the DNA TGTGCCAGCAGTCATAGGACTGAGTCTGAAGCTTTCTTT.

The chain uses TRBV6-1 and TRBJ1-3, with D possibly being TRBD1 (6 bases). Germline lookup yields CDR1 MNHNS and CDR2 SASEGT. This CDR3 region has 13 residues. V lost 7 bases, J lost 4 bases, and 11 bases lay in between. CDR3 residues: CASMTGGGNTIYF. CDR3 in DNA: TGTGCCAGCATGACCGGGGGCGGAAACACCATATATTTT.